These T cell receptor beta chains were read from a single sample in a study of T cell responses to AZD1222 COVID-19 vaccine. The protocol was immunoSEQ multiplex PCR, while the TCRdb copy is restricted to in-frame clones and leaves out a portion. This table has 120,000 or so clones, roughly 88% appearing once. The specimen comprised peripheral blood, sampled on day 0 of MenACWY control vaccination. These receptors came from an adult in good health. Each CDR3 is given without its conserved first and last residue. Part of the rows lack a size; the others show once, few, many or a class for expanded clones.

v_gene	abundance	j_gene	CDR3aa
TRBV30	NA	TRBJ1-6	AWTLALGSPLH
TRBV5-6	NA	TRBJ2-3	ASSWGTETSGDTQY
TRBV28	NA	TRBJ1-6	ASSRTGSSYNSPLH
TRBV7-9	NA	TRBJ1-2	ASSPSSGTGIANYGYT
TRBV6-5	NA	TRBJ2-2	ARLDTANTGELF
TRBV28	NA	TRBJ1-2	ASRSGQGAYGYT
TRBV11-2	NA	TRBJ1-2	ASSPLTGETNYGYT
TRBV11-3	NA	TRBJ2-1	ASSLAVYNEQF
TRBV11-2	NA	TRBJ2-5	ASSLRQLETQY
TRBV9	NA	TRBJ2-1	ASSVEGQSYNEQF
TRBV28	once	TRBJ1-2	ASRRSPGQAHGYT
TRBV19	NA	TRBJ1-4	ASSTGQATNEKLF
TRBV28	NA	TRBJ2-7	ASRPGGQGSYEQY
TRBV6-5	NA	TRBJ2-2	ASSYTSAGELF
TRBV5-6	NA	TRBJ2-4	ASSLRRDIQELAKNIQY
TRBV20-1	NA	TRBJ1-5	SASLDSNQPQH
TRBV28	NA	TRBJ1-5	ASSPPTG
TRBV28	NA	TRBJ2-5	ASSSSSTSGGRETQY
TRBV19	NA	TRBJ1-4	ASSRKPGQGGEKLF
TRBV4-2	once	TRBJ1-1	ASREIEWNTEAF
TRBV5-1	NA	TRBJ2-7	ASRGEGASGYEQY
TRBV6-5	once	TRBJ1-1	ASSLQGAGTEAF
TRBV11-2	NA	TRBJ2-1	ASSQPPASSGLNYNEQF
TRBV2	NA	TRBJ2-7	ASSEGTGGLYEQY
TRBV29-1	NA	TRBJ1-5	SVEDLTGTANSQPQH
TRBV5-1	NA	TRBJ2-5	ASSLAHRGAGETQY
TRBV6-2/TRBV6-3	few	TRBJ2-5	ASSRLAVQETQY
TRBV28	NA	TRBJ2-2	ASIEGAKNTGELF
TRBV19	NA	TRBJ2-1	ASSISSGRYNEQF
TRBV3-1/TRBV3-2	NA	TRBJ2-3	ASSQDVYLLRTDTQY
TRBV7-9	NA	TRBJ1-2	ASSFNRGDNYGYT
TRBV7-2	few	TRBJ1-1	ASSLGGVHTEAF
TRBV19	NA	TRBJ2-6	ASSIVGGSSGANVLT
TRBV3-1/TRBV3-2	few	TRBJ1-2	ASSQGSERYGYT
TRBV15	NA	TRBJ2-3	ATRDPGGTRYDTQY
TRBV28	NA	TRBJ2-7	ASSHRGLYEQY
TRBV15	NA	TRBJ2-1	ATSRDIGGHNEQF
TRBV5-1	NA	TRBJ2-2	ASSLGVSGKNTGELF
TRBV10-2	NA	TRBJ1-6	ASRGGSYNSPLH
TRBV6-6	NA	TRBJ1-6	ASSYSKERSPLH
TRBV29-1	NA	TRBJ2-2	SVGQGSTGELF